The clone carrying this TCR beta chain was detected ten times or more. Its antigen is as yet unknown. This record comes from a study of T cells after yellow fever vaccination. In the study overall: Any fraction with a low cell number was prepared using SMART-Seq v4 Ultra Low Input. The study's findings and limits: Booster sampling recovered most clones from primary vaccination (96% CD4, roughly 86% CD8).

Each CDR3 protein is one row after TCRdb ran MiXCR on the 5' RACE reads. Of a few hundred thousand distinct CDR3 sequences in the sample, roughly 3.7% were seen once. The source was PBMCs, collected 15 days after the yellow fever booster vaccination. This sequence originates from a young man who received the YFV17D yellow fever vaccine.

This CDR3 reads CASSERAGEGYGYTF. CDR3 sequence (DNA): TGTGCCAGCAGTGAAAGGGCAGGGGAAGGCTATGGCTACACCTTC. This sequence joins TRBV2 and TRBJ1-2; possible D gene TRBD1, 6 bases. The germline V gene has CDR1 SNHLY and CDR2 FYNNEI. V dropped 2 bases and J dropped 4 bases, with 14 bases sitting between them. CDR3 length: 15 residues.